This TCR beta chain emerged from a study of blood T cells in healthy people across ages. From germline, CDR1 is MNHEY and CDR2 SVGAGI. V was clipped by 5 bases and J by 5 bases; unmatched bases: 6. This CDR3 comprises 14 residues. Primed by a sample-barcoded 5' primer and a J-beta primer mix, a second PCR proceeded for about 6 to 11 cycles. A template-switch adaptor that had 12 random nucleotides put a tag on each cDNA molecule. TCRdb fed the 5' RACE reads into MiXCR, producing one record per CDR3 protein. The table lists about 970,000 distinct CDR3 sequences, roughly 47% of them singletons. Concerning this clonotype: The antigen is unknown.

Study results and caveats: Roughly linearly, TCR beta diversity per million T cells fell as age increased.

This chain uses TRBV6-5 with TRBJ1-5, with 7 bases identical to TRBD1. This sequence originates from a woman between 55 and 75 years old in good health. Sequencing was performed on blood. CDR3 nucleotides: TGTGCCAGCAGTCCACAGGGGCCGTATCAGCCCCAGCATTTT. This translates into CASSPQGPYQPQHF.